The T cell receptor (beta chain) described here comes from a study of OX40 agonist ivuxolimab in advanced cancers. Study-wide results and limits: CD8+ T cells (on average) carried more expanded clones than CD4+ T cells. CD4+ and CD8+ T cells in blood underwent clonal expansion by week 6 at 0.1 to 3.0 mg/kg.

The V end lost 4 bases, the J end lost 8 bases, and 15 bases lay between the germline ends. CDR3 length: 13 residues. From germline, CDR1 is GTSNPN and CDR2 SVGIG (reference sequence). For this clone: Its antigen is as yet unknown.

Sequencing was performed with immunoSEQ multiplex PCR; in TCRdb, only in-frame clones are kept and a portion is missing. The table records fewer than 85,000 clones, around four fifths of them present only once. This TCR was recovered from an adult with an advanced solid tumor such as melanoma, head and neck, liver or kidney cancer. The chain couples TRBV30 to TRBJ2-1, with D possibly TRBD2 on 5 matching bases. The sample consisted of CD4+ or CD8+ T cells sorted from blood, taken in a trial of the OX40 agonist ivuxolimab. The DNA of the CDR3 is TGTGCCTGGAATCGACGGGGTATCGATGAGCAGTTCTTC. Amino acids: CAWNRRGIDEQFF.